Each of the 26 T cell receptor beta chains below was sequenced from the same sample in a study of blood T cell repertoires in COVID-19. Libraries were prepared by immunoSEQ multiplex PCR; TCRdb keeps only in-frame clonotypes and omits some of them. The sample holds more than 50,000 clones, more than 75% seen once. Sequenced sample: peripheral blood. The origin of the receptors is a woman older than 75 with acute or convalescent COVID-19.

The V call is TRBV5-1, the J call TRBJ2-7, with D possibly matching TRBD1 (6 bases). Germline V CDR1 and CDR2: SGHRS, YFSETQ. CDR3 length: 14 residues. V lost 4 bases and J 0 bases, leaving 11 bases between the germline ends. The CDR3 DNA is TGCGCCAGCAGCGCCCGGGACACCTCCTACGAGCAGTACTTC. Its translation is CASSARDTSYEQYF. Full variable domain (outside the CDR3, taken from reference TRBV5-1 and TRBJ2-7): KAGVTQTPRYLIKTRGQQVTLSCSPISGHRSVSWYQQTPGQGLQFLFEYFSETQRNKGNFPGRFSGRQFSNSRSEMNVSTLELGDSALYLCASSARDTSYEQYFGPGTRLTVT.

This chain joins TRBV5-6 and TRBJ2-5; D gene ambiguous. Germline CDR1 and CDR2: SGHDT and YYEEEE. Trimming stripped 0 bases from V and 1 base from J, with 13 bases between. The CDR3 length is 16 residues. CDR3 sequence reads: CASSLATGTFQETQYF. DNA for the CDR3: TGTGCCAGCAGCTTGGCAACGGGTACATTCCAAGAGACCCAGTACTTC.

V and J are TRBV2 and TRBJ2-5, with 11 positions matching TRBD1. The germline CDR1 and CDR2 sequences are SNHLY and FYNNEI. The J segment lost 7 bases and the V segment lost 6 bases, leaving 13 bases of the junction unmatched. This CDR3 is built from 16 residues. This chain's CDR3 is CASRAPGTGGGGTQYF. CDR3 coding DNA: TGTGCCAGCAGAGCGCCTGGGACAGGGGGAGGGGGGACCCAGTACTTC.

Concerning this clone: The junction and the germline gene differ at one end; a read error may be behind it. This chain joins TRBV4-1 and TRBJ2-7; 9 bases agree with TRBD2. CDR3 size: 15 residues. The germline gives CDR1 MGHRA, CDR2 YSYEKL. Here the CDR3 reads CASSQGGRASHEQYF. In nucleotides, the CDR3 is TGCGCCAGCAGCCAGGGCGGGAGGGCCTCCCACGAGCAGTACTTC.

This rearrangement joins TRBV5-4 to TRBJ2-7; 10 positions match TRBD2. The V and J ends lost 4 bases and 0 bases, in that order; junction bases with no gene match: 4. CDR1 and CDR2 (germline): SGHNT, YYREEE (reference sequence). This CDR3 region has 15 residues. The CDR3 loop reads CASSPGTSDSYEQYF. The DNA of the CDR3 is TGTGCCAGCAGCCCTGGGACTAGCGACTCCTACGAGCAGTACTTC.

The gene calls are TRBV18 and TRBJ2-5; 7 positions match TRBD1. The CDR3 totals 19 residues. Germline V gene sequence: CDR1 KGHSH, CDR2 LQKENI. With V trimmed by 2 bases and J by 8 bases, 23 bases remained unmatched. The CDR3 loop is CASSPSFTGSEGALITQYF. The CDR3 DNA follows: TGTGCCAGCTCACCATCATTTACGGGTAGCGAGGGGGCCCTTATCACCCAGTACTTC.

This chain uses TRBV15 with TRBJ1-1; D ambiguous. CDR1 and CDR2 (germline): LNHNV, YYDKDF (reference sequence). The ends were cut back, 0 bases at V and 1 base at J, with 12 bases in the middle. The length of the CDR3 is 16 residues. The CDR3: CATSRDYGGRNTEAFF. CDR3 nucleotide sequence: TGTGCCACCAGCAGAGATTATGGAGGCAGGAACACTGAAGCTTTCTTT.

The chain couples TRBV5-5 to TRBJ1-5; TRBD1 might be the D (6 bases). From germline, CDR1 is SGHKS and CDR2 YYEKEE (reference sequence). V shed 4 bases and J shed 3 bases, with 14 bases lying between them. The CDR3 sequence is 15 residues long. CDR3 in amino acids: CASSPGTFPNQPQHF. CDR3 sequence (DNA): TGTGCCAGCAGCCCTGGGACATTTCCCAATCAGCCCCAGCATTTT.

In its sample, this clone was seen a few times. The CDR3 spells CASKDSLSNQPQHF. The CDR3 DNA reads TGTGCCAGTAAGGACAGTCTTAGCAATCAGCCCCAGCATTTT. The chain combines TRBV19 with TRBJ1-5, with D possibly TRBD1 on 6 matching bases. The CDR3 is made up of 14 amino acids. From germline, CDR1 is LNHDA and CDR2 SQIVND (reference sequence). Trimming pared 7 bases from V and 0 bases from J, leaving 10 bases between.

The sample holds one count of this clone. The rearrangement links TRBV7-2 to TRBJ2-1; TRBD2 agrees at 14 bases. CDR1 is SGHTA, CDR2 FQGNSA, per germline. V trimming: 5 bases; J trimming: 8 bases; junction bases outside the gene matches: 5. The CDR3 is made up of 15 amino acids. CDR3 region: CASSQGLAGAYEQFF. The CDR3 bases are TGTGCCAGCAGCCAGGGACTAGCGGGAGCTTATGAGCAGTTCTTC.

This CDR3 reads CSGEGLAGGLSYNEQFF. DNA for the CDR3: TGCAGCGGTGAGGGACTAGCGGGAGGACTCTCCTACAATGAGCAGTTCTTC. J is TRBJ2-1 and V is TRBV29-1, with 15 bases matching TRBD2. The CDR3 covers 17 residues. J gave up 0 bases and V 7 bases, and 7 bases lay outside the gene matches. Per the germline V gene, CDR1 is SQVTM and CDR2 is ANQGSEA.

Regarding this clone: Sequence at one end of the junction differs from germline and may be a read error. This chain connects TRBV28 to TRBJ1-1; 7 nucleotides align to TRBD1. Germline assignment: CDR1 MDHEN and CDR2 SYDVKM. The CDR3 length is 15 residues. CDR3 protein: CASSLFDRVNTEAFF. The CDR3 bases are TGTGCCAGCAGCTTATTCGACAGGGTGAACACTGAAGCTTTCTTT.

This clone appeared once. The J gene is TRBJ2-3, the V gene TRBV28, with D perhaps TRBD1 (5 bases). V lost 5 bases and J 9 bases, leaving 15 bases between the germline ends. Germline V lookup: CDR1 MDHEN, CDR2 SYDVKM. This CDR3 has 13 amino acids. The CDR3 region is CASSGHSLGTQYF. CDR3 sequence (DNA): TGTGCCAGCAGTGGACATTCCCTCGGCACGCAGTATTTT.

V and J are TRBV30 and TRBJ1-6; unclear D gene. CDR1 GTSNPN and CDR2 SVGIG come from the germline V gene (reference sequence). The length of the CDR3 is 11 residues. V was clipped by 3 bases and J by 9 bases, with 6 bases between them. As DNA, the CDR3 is TGTGCCTGGAGGACGGGTTCACCCCTCCACTTT. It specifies CAWRTGSPLHF.

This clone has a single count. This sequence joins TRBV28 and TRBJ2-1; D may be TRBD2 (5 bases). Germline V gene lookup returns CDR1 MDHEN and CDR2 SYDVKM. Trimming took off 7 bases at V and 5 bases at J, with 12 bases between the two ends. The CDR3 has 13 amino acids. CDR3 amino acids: CASTLAPNNEQFF. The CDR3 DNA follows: TGTGCCAGCACCTTAGCGCCCAACAATGAGCAGTTCTTC.

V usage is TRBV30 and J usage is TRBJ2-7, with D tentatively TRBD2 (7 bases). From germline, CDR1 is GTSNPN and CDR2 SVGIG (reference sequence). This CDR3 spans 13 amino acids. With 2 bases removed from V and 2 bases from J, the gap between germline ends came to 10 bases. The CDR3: CAWSPGGPYEQYF. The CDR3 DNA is TGTGCCTGGAGTCCCGGGGGGCCCTACGAGCAGTACTTC.

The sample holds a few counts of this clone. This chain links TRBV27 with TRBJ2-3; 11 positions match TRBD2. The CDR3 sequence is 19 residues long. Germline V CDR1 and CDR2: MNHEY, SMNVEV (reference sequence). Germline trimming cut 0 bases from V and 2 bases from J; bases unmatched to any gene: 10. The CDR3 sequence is CASSLSPSGRRINTDTQYF. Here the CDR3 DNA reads TGTGCCAGCAGTTTATCGCCTAGCGGGAGGCGGATTAACACAGATACGCAGTATTTT.

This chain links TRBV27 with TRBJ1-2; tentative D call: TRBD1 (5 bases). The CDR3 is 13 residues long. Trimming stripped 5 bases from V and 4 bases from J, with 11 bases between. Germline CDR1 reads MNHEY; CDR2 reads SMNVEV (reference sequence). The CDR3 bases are TGTGCCAGCAGTGCCTCGACAGTCTATGGCTACACCTTC. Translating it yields CASSASTVYGYTF.

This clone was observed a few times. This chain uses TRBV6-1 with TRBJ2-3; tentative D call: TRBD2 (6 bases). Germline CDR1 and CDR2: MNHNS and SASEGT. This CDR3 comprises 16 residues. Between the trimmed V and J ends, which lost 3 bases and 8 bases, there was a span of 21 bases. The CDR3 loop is CASSDPGAGSGGTQYF. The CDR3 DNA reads TGTGCCAGCAGTGACCCTGGCGCGGGTAGCGGCGGTACGCAGTATTTT.

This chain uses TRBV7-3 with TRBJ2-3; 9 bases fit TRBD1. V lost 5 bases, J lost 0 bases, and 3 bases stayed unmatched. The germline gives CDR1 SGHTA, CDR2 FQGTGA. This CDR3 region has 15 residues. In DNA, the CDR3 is TGTGCCAGCAGCCTACAGGGGGCCAGCACAGATACGCAGTATTTT. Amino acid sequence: CASSLQGASTDTQYF.

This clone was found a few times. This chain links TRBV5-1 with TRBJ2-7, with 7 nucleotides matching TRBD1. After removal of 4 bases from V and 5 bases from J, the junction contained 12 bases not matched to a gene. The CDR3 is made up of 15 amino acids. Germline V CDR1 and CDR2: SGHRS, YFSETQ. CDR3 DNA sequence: TGCGCCAGCAGCCTAACAGGTCAGGGGGTCGACGAGCAGTACTTC. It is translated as CASSLTGQGVDEQYF.

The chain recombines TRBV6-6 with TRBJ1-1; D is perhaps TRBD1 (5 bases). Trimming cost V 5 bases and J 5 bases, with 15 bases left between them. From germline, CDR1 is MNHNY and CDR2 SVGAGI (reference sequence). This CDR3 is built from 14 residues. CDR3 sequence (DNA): TGTGCCAGCAGTCCTTGGAGTGGGGGGACTGAAGCTTTCTTT. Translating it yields CASSPWSGGTEAFF.

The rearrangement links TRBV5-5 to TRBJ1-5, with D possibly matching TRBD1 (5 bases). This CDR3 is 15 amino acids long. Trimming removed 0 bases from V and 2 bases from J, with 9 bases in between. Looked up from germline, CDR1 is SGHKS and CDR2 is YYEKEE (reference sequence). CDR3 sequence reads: CASSLGQPGNQPQHF. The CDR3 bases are TGTGCCAGCAGCTTGGGACAGCCAGGCAATCAGCCCCAGCATTTT.

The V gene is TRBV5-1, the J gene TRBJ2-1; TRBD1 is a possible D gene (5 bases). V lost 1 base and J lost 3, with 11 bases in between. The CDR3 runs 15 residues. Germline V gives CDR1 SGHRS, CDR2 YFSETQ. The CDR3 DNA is TGCGCCAGCAGCTTGCCCCGGCAGGGCTACAATGAGCAGTTCTTC. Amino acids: CASSLPRQGYNEQFF. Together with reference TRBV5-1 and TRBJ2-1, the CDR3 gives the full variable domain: KAGVTQTPRYLIKTRGQQVTLSCSPISGHRSVSWYQQTPGQGLQFLFEYFSETQRNKGNFPGRFSGRQFSNSRSEMNVSTLELGDSALYLCASSLPRQGYNEQFFGPGTRLTVL.

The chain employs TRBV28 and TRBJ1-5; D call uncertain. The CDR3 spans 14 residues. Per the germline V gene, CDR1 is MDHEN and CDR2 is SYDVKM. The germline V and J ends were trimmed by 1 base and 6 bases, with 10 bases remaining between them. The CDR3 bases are TGTGCCAGCAGTTTATTAGGAGGAGCTCAGCCCCAGCATTTT. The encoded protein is CASSLLGGAQPQHF.

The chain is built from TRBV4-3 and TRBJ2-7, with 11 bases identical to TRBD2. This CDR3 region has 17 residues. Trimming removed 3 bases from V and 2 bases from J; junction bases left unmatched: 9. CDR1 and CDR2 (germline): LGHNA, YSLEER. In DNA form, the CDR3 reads TGCGCCAGCAGCCAGGACAGCTTAGCGGGAGGGGCCTACGAGCAGTACTTC. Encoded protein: CASSQDSLAGGAYEQYF.